This T cell receptor (beta chain) is drawn from a study of cytomegalovirus exposure and HLA in healthy donors. A multiplex PCR was run with 60 Vbeta primers and 13 Jbeta primers. Repertoires were generated with immunoSEQ multiplex PCR, while TCRdb's copy carries only in-frame clones and drops some. The data hold about 150,000 clones, with roughly 71% observed a single time. Donors were ostensibly healthy at sampling, although undocumented immune exposures were probable. The ends lost 3 bases at V and 9 bases at J; junction bases unmatched: 4. The CDR3 loop spans 12 amino acids. CDR1 MNHEY and CDR2 SMNVEV come from the germline V gene (reference sequence).

This TCR derives from a woman in her forties in good health and CMV-seronegative. The chain links TRBV27 to TRBJ2-7, with TRBD1 identical over 8 bases. Sequenced: PBMCs. This CDR3 is CASSFTGGGQYF. The CDR3 DNA sequence: TGTGCCAGCAGTTTTACAGGGGGAGGGCAGTACTTC.